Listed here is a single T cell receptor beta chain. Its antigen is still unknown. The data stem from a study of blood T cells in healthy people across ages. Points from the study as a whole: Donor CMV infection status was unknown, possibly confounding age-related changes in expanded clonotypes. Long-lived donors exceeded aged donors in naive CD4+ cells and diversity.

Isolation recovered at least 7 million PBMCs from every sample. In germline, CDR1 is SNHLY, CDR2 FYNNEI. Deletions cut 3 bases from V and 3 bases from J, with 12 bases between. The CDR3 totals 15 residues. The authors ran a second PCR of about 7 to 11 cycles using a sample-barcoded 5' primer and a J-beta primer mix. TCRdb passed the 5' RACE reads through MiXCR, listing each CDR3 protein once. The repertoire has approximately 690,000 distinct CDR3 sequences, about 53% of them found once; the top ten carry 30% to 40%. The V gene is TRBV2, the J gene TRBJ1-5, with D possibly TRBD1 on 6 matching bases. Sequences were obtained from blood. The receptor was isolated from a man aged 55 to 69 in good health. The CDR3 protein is CASSDTGPINQPQHF. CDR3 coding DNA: TGTGCCAGCAGTGACACAGGGCCCATCAATCAGCCCCAGCATTTT.